Described below is a single TCR beta chain sequence and its context. The antigen remains unidentified. The length of the CDR3 is 14 residues. J was trimmed by 4 bases and V by 5 bases; bases with no gene match: 6. Germline V gene sequence: CDR1 SGHNT, CDR2 YYREEE (reference sequence). The investigators split CD4+ cells into a CD45RA+ naive subset and a CD45RA-negative memory subset. The source of the sample is a study of shared clonotypes between healthy human individuals. Some clones are missing from TCRdb's copy, which holds only in-frame ones; the method was immunoSEQ multiplex PCR. The sample holds approximately 940,000 clones, roughly 72% seen once. General study findings and limits: Researchers found naive subsets generally carried larger estimated richness than memory subsets. With several donors compared, about 5% of naive CD4 clonotypes were shared. Expectations were that clonotype sharing among donors would be affected by sequencing depth.

The TCR comes from a man between 18 and 29 years old in good health. The sample comprised memory CD4+ T cells sorted from blood. Described subset: CD45RA-negative fraction. The V call is TRBV5-4, the J call TRBJ2-5; 9 bases agree with TRBD1. CDR3 sequence reads: CASRPDRGSETQYF. The CDR3 DNA is TGTGCCAGCAGACCCGACAGGGGGTCAGAGACCCAGTACTTC.